One sample yielded the 14 T cell receptor beta chains listed below, sequenced in a study of T-cell reconstitution after alpha-beta-depleted transplantation in children (dated by TCRdb to the mid-2010s). Library generation was performed with PCR. The sequencing machine was an Illumina HiSeq 2500. TCR library preparation used molecular barcoding, with unique molecular identifiers applied to normalize quantification of the TCRbeta repertoire. Through fastp at Q25 and MiXCR, TCRdb rebuilt clones from the public reads, retaining in-frame beta chains. CDR3 protein sequences are deduplicated, and each keeps its most common genes and DNA. Recorded for this sample are about half a million distinct CDR3 sequences; around 12% of them occurred a single time. In total, the top ten clones hold around 6.1% of the sample. Sequencing was performed on PBMCs from the stem cell graft donor, taken from the stem cell graft. These receptors were taken from a human donor who donated a stem cell graft to a child with combined immunodeficiency.

The sample holds a few counts of this clonotype. This chain links TRBV20-1 with TRBJ2-7; 8 positions match TRBD2. V was clipped by 6 bases and J by 4 bases; unmatched bases: 11. CDR1 and CDR2 (germline): DFQATT, SNEGSKA (reference sequence). CDR3 length: 14 amino acids. The CDR3, as DNA: TGCAGTGCCCCCCGGCCGTTAGCGGGATACGAGCAGTACTTC. Amino acid sequence: CSAPRPLAGYEQYF.

This chain joins TRBV5-6 and TRBJ1-3; perhaps TRBD1 as D (6 bases). Germline V gene sequence: CDR1 SGHDT, CDR2 YYEEEE. The CDR3 totals 14 residues. Trimming pared 4 bases from V and 4 bases from J, leaving 12 bases between. This CDR3 is CASSPGGLGNTIYF. As DNA, the CDR3 is TGTGCCAGCAGCCCTGGGGGGCTAGGAAACACCATATATTTT.

Details on this clonotype: Possible read error: a much larger clone is one base away. The rearrangement joins TRBV28 to TRBJ2-7; 9 bases are a match to TRBD2. Germline lookup yields CDR1 MDHEN and CDR2 SYDVKM. The CDR3 runs to 16 residues. In DNA form, the CDR3 reads TGTGTCAGCAGTCTCCAAGGGACTAGCTCCTCGTACGAGCAGTACTTC. Its protein product is CVSSLQGTSSSYEQYF.

This clonotype was seen more than once but under ten times. This sequence joins TRBV6-1 and TRBJ2-1; 9 bases map to TRBD2. Germline lookup yields CDR1 MNHNS and CDR2 SASEGT. Trimming took 5 bases from V and 7 from J; bases not matched to a gene: 15. This CDR3 contains 17 residues. CDR3 bases: TGTGCCAGCAGTCCCTATAGCGGGAGAGCCCTATGGAATGAGCAGTTCTTC. Translating it yields CASSPYSGRALWNEQFF.

CDR3: CASMPYSGTGSYNEQFF. The CDR3 DNA sequence: TGTGCCAGCATGCCCTACTCCGGGACAGGGTCCTACAATGAGCAGTTCTTC. The chain is built from TRBV27 and TRBJ2-1, with 9 bases matching TRBD1. The CDR3 totals 17 residues. Germline assignment: CDR1 MNHEY and CDR2 SMNVEV (reference sequence). The V and J ends lost 7 bases and 1 base, in that order; junction bases with no gene match: 11.

This clonotype was detected only a few times. This chain joins TRBV12-3 or TRBV12-4 and TRBJ2-5; 9 nucleotides agree with TRBD2. This CDR3 region has 16 residues. J gave up 2 bases and V 8 bases, and 12 bases lay outside the gene matches. CDR3 residues: CASRGSGGLDQETQYF. CDR3 nucleotide sequence: TGTGCCAGCCGGGGTAGCGGGGGACTAGATCAAGAGACCCAGTACTTC.

This chain uses TRBV6-2 or TRBV6-3 with TRBJ2-3, with 10 bases fitting TRBD2. Germline CDR1 MNHEY, CDR2 SVGEGT. The CDR3 is 18 amino acids. After removal of 0 bases from V and 4 bases from J, the junction contained 10 bases not matched to a gene. This CDR3 reads CASSYSSSAGGPADTQYF. CDR3 nucleotide sequence: TGTGCCAGCAGTTACTCTTCATCAGCGGGGGGGCCGGCAGATACGCAGTATTTT.

This clonotype has more than one count but fewer than ten. This sequence joins TRBV6-2 or TRBV6-3 and TRBJ2-7; 7 positions match TRBD2. The trim removed 0 bases at V and 3 bases at J, leaving 5 bases unmatched. The CDR3 runs to 15 residues. Looked up from germline, CDR1 is MNHEY and CDR2 is SVGEGT. CDR3 loop: CASSYSKRDHYEQYF. CDR3 DNA: TGTGCCAGCAGTTACTCGAAGCGGGACCACTACGAGCAGTACTTC.

In this sample, this clonotype turned up many times. The chain couples TRBV20-1 to TRBJ1-1; D uncertain. Germline CDR1 is DFQATT and CDR2 is SNEGSKA (reference sequence). The germline V and J ends were trimmed by 3 bases and 7 bases, with 12 bases remaining between them. This CDR3 has 12 amino acids. CDR3: CSASDDDLEAFF. The CDR3 DNA is TGCAGTGCTAGCGACGACGACCTTGAAGCTTTCTTT.

The gene calls are TRBV7-9 and TRBJ2-5; TRBD1 agrees at 7 bases. The CDR3 consists of 15 residues. CDR1 and CDR2 from the germline V gene are SEHNR and FQNEAQ (reference sequence). V dropped 5 bases and J dropped 0; count of bases not matched to a gene: 6. The CDR3 loop reads CASSTGQEYQETQYF. The DNA for the CDR3 is TGTGCCAGCAGCACCGGACAGGAATACCAAGAGACCCAGTACTTC.

V gene TRBV20-1 combines with J gene TRBJ2-5; 8 nucleotides align to TRBD2. The V gene end was trimmed by 0 bases and the J gene end by 0 bases; junction bases not matched to a gene: 12. CDR3 size: 18 residues. CDR1 DFQATT and CDR2 SNEGSKA come from the germline V gene (reference sequence). The CDR3: CSARDFKGVAGYQETQYF. As DNA, the CDR3 is TGCAGTGCTAGAGATTTTAAAGGGGTAGCGGGGTACCAAGAGACCCAGTACTTC.

V gene TRBV7-2 combines with J gene TRBJ2-3; 11 nucleotides match TRBD2. CDR3 length: 15 residues. Germline CDR1 is SGHTA and CDR2 is FQGNSA. J was trimmed by 3 bases and V by 4 bases; bases with no gene match: 3. The CDR3 loop is CASSSWTSGTDTQYF. Written as DNA, the CDR3 is TGTGCCAGCAGCTCATGGACTAGCGGGACAGATACGCAGTATTTT.

J is TRBJ2-1 and V is TRBV12-3 or TRBV12-4; the match to TRBD2 covers 10 bases. This CDR3 has 15 residues. V trimming: 3 bases; J trimming: 5 bases; junction bases outside the gene matches: 4. The CDR3 here is CASSFERGGHNEQFF. The DNA of the CDR3 is TGTGCCAGCAGTTTTGAGCGGGGGGGCCACAATGAGCAGTTCTTC.

The V gene is TRBV18, the J gene TRBJ2-1; perhaps TRBD2 as D (5 bases). The CDR3 runs 16 residues. Trimming removed 3 bases at V and 5 bases at J, with 17 bases between. CDR1 is KGHSH, CDR2 LQKENI, per germline. The CDR3, as DNA: TGTGCCAGCTCACCCCTCGGAGGAGCGCGTAACAATGAGCAGTTCTTC. The encoded protein is CASSPLGGARNNEQFF.